Described below is a single T cell receptor (beta chain) sequence and its context. No antigen is known for it. The record originates from a study of blood T cells in healthy people across ages. Study observations and caveats: When set beside aged donors, long-lived donors presented more naive CD4+ cells and higher diversity. Donor CMV status, an unknown factor, possibly confounded changes in expanded clonotypes.

Germline values: CDR1 DFQATT, CDR2 SNEGSKA (reference sequence). This CDR3 comprises 19 residues. The J segment lost 0 bases and the V segment lost 6 bases, leaving 12 bases of the junction unmatched. The second PCR ran roughly 7 to 12 cycles with a sample-barcoded 5' primer and J-beta primers. MiXCR, run by TCRdb on the 5' RACE reads, gives a single entry per CDR3 protein. In the table there are over 500,000 distinct CDR3 sequences, approximately 52% of which are singletons. The chain uses TRBV20-1 and TRBJ2-1; 15 bases agree with TRBD2. Sequenced sample: blood. The origin of this receptor is a woman over 75 in good health. CDR3 DNA sequence: TGCAGTGCCCTTGGACTAGCGGGGGGGCCGACCAGCTCCTACAATGAGCAGTTCTTC. This translates into CSALGLAGGPTSSYNEQFF.